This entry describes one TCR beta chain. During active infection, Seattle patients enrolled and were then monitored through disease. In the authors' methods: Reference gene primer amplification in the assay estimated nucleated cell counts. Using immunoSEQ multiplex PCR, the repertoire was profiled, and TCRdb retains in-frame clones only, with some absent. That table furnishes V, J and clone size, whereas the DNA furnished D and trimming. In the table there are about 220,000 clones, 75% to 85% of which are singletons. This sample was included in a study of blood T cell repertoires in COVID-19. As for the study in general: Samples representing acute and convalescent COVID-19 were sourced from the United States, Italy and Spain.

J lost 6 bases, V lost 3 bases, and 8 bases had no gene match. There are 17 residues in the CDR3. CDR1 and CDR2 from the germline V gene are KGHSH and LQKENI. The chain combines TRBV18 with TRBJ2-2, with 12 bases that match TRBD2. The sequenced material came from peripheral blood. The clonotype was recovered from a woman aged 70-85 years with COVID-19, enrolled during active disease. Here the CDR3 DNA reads TGTGCCAGCTCACCGAACTCGCTAGCGGGAGGGGCCGGGGAGCTGTTTTTT. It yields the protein CASSPNSLAGGAGELFF.